Following are 29 T cell receptor beta chains from one sample sequenced in a study of T cell responses to AZD1222 COVID-19 vaccine. Assay: immunoSEQ multiplex PCR; the TCRdb copy retains only in-frame clones and omits some. The table has about 92,000 clones, approximately 90% seen once; the top ten hold approximately 21%. The source material was peripheral blood, sampled on day 0 of AZD1222 vaccination. These receptors all come from an adult in good health.

This sequence joins TRBV5-1 and TRBJ1-5; no definite D call. CDR1 is SGHRS and CDR2 is YFSETQ in the germline V gene. The CDR3 totals 15 residues. The V gene lost 0 bases and the J gene lost 3 bases, with 10 bases spanning the gap. The CDR3 protein is CASSLVAGPNQPQHF. CDR3 coding DNA: TGCGCCAGCAGCTTGGTGGCGGGCCCCAATCAGCCCCAGCATTTT. The complete variable domain, with remaining parts taken from reference TRBV5-1 and TRBJ1-5, reads KAGVTQTPRYLIKTRGQQVTLSCSPISGHRSVSWYQQTPGQGLQFLFEYFSETQRNKGNFPGRFSGRQFSNSRSEMNVSTLELGDSALYLCASSLVAGPNQPQHFGDGTRLSIL.

The chain employs TRBV28 and TRBJ2-5, with D perhaps matching TRBD1 (6 bases). The germline V gene encodes CDR1 MDHEN and CDR2 SYDVKM. This CDR3 has 15 residues. V was cut by 3 bases and J by 2 bases, with 13 bases left in between. In DNA, the CDR3 is TGTGCCAGCAGTTTTTATGGGACAATGCAAGAGACCCAGTACTTC. Residues: CASSFYGTMQETQYF.

This chain connects TRBV6-5 to TRBJ2-2; TRBD1 matches 12 bases. The CDR3 consists of 15 residues. Germline CDR1 MNHEY, CDR2 SVGAGI. V was pared by 5 bases and J by 7 bases, with 5 bases of the junction left unmatched. The DNA of the CDR3 is TGTGCCAGCAGTCCGGGACAGGGGGCGAGCGGGGAGCTGTTTTTT. This gives the protein CASSPGQGASGELFF.

V gene TRBV27 combines with J gene TRBJ2-7; D is possibly TRBD1 (6 bases). Looked up from germline, CDR1 is MNHEY and CDR2 is SMNVEV (reference sequence). Trimming took off 4 bases at V and 6 bases at J, with 13 bases between the two ends. The CDR3 runs 13 residues. The CDR3 DNA reads TGTGCCAGCAGTTCGTCCACAGGGTCCGAGCAGTACTTC. It codes for CASSSSTGSEQYF.

This rearrangement joins TRBV7-9 to TRBJ1-1; no firm D call. The CDR3 length is 12 residues. Germline values: CDR1 SEHNR, CDR2 FQNEAQ (reference sequence). The V and J ends lost 10 bases and 0 bases respectively, with 9 bases between them. In DNA, the CDR3 is TGTGCCACCAGGAAAATGAACACTGAAGCTTTCTTT. This sequence encodes CATRKMNTEAFF.

The chain has TRBV12-3 or TRBV12-4 and TRBJ1-2; unclear D gene. CDR3 length equals 12 residues. V lost 7 bases and J lost 8, with 14 bases in between. Here the CDR3 DNA reads TGTGCCAGCACCGCTCTTTCGTCGGGCTACACCTTC. Amino acid sequence: CASTALSSGYTF.

V gene TRBV10-3 combines with J gene TRBJ1-3, with a weak D call TRBD1 (5 bases). Germline CDR1 is ENHRY and CDR2 is SYGVKD. This CDR3 has 15 amino acids. Trimming removed 0 bases from V and 2 bases from J, with 8 bases in between. This CDR3 is CAISESGTTGNTIYF. The DNA for the CDR3 is TGTGCCATCAGTGAGTCGGGGACCACTGGAAACACCATATATTTT.

The genes are TRBV5-1 and TRBJ2-7; 9 bases match TRBD1. The CDR3 sequence is 15 residues long. The germline CDR1 and CDR2 sequences are SGHRS and YFSETQ. V trimming: 2 bases; J trimming: 1 base; junction bases outside the gene matches: 4. CDR3 sequence: CASSFLTGGSYEQYF. The CDR3 DNA follows: TGCGCCAGCAGCTTCCTGACAGGGGGGTCCTACGAGCAGTACTTC.

This clone is a singleton in its sample. The gene calls are TRBV19 and TRBJ2-7; 12 bases match TRBD2. V lost 5 bases, J lost 6 bases, and 8 bases stayed unmatched. Germline V gives CDR1 LNHDA, CDR2 SQIVND (reference sequence). CDR3 length: 15 residues. The CDR3 region is CASSPTLAGGSEQYF. The CDR3, as DNA: TGTGCCAGTAGTCCCACACTAGCGGGGGGTTCCGAGCAGTACTTC. The variable domain in full, with the rest retrieved from reference TRBV19 and TRBJ2-7, is DGGITQSPKYLFRKEGQNVTLSCEQNLNHDAMYWYRQDPGQGLRLIYYSQIVNDFQKGDIAEGYSVSREKKESFPLTVTSAQKNPTAFYLCASSPTLAGGSEQYFGPGTRLTVT.

V usage is TRBV28 and J usage is TRBJ1-2; maybe TRBD1 (5 bases). V was shortened by 6 bases and J by 5 bases, with 13 bases between the two germline ends. CDR1 and CDR2 (germline): MDHEN, SYDVKM. This CDR3 comprises 13 residues. The CDR3 coding sequence is TGTGCCAGCAGCTGGGACGACAGATATGGCTACACCTTC. Amino acid sequence: CASSWDDRYGYTF.

CDR3 residues: CASSPDRDQPQHF. CDR3 bases: TGTGCCAGCTCACCTGACAGGGATCAGCCCCAGCATTTT. This sequence joins TRBV18 and TRBJ1-5; 7 nucleotides agree with TRBD1. After removal of 3 bases from V and 5 bases from J, the junction contained 1 base not matched to a gene. The V gene's germline CDR1 is KGHSH and CDR2 LQKENI. CDR3 length: 13 residues.

The rearrangement links TRBV9 to TRBJ1-5; D gene ambiguous. V lost 0 bases, J lost 5 bases, and 6 bases lay in between. The CDR3 totals 13 residues. The germline gives CDR1 SGDLS, CDR2 YYNGEE. CDR3 in amino acids: CASSVGADQPQHF. CDR3 nucleotides: TGTGCCAGCAGCGTAGGTGCGGATCAGCCCCAGCATTTT.

This clone was found once. V gene TRBV12-3 or TRBV12-4 combines with J gene TRBJ1-2; the D is unclear. The CDR3 covers 13 residues. Trimming stripped 6 bases from V and 4 bases from J, with 12 bases between. CDR3: CASSPWQTYGYTF. CDR3 coding DNA: TGTGCCAGCAGCCCCTGGCAGACCTATGGCTACACCTTC.

J is TRBJ1-1 and V is TRBV19, with D unclear. The CDR3 covers 14 residues. Per germline, CDR1 LNHDA and CDR2 SQIVND (reference sequence). V shed 1 base and J shed 4 bases, with 10 bases lying between them. CDR3 residues: CASSIGEGGTEAFF. In nucleotides, the CDR3 is TGTGCCAGTAGTATAGGGGAGGGAGGCACTGAAGCTTTCTTT.

The chain links TRBV11-2 to TRBJ1-5; D ambiguous. The CDR3 runs to 15 residues. Germline CDR1 SGHAT, CDR2 FQNNGV. V lost 3 bases and J 3 bases, leaving 12 bases between the germline ends. CDR3 DNA: TGTGCCAGCAGCTTGGGTGGGCAGGACAATCAGCCCCAGCATTTT. The encoded protein is CASSLGGQDNQPQHF.

CDR3 amino acids: CASSLDSVSGYTF. CDR3 sequence (DNA): TGTGCCAGCAGCTTGGACAGCGTCTCGGGCTACACCTTC. The chain carries TRBV5-4 and TRBJ1-2; no reliable D call. CDR1 SGHNT and CDR2 YYREEE come from the germline V gene (reference sequence). V shed 0 bases and J shed 8 bases, with 11 bases lying between them. The CDR3 runs to 13 residues.

The DNA of the CDR3 is TGTGCCAGCAGCGGGACAGGGGATCAGCCCCAGCATTTT. The encoded protein is CASSGTGDQPQHF. The chain recombines TRBV2 with TRBJ1-5; 10 bases are a match to TRBD1. Germline-derived CDR1 and CDR2 are SNHLY and FYNNEI. The CDR3 length is 13 residues. After removal of 6 bases from V and 5 bases from J, the junction contained 1 base not matched to a gene.

This clone came up once. The V and J genes are TRBV7-8 and TRBJ1-4; the match to TRBD1 covers 7 bases. Losses at the gene ends were 4 bases for V and 8 bases for J; bases not matched to a gene: 4. Germline-derived CDR1 and CDR2 are SGHVS and FQNEAQ. The CDR3 is 13 amino acids. The DNA for the CDR3 is TGTGCCAGCAGCTCCCTGGACAGGGAAAAACTGTTTTTT. The encoded protein is CASSSLDREKLFF.

As regards this clone: A junction boundary mismatches the germline segment, possibly from a read error. The chain combines TRBV7-3 with TRBJ2-5; TRBD2 matches 14 bases. The CDR3 is made up of 14 amino acids. Germline V lookup: CDR1 SGHTA, CDR2 FQGTGA. The CDR3 DNA reads TGTGCCAGCAGCTCCCGACTAGCGGGGGGGCCGAGGAACTTC. Translated, it gives CASSSRLAGGPRNF.

The CDR3, as DNA: TGTGCCAGTAGACCCACAGGGGTCTACGAGCAGTACTTC. Translating gives CASRPTGVYEQYF. The chain combines TRBV19 with TRBJ2-7; TRBD1 matches 7 bases. The germline gives CDR1 LNHDA, CDR2 SQIVND (reference sequence). The CDR3 length is 13 residues. J was trimmed by 3 bases and V by 6 bases; bases with no gene match: 5.

This sequence joins TRBV4-1 and TRBJ1-1, with D unclear. The CDR3 spans 13 residues. Trimming stripped 0 bases from V and 7 bases from J, with 9 bases between. Germline V gene sequence: CDR1 MGHRA, CDR2 YSYEKL. DNA for the CDR3: TGCGCCAGCAGCCAAGAGGGAAAGATTGAAGCTTTCTTT. As protein: CASSQEGKIEAFF.

This chain uses TRBV2 with TRBJ2-7; no clear D. In germline, CDR1 is SNHLY, CDR2 FYNNEI. CDR3 length equals 14 residues. V was clipped by 6 bases and J by 6 bases, with 18 bases between them. The CDR3 DNA is TGTGCCAGCAGGGGGAAGGGTGTAGAGCCCGAGCAGTACTTC. This gives the protein CASRGKGVEPEQYF.

This rearrangement joins TRBV27 to TRBJ2-2; no firm D call. The germline CDR1 and CDR2 sequences are MNHEY and SMNVEV (reference sequence). Trimming pared 6 bases from V and 2 bases from J, leaving 10 bases between. This CDR3 region has 14 residues. This chain's CDR3 is CASRIQVNTGELFF. CDR3 in DNA: TGTGCCAGCAGGATTCAAGTTAACACCGGGGAGCTGTTTTTT.

CDR3 bases: TGTGCCAGTAGTATCCCGGACAGGGGTTACGAGCAGTACTTC. This gives the protein CASSIPDRGYEQYF. The chain couples TRBV19 to TRBJ2-7; TRBD1 matches at 9 bases. CDR3 length equals 14 residues. Trimming cost V 3 bases and J 4 bases; bases outside gene matches: 4. CDR1 LNHDA and CDR2 SQIVND come from the germline V gene (reference sequence).

The rearrangement links TRBV11-2 to TRBJ1-5; D call uncertain. The CDR3 is 16 amino acids. From germline, CDR1 is SGHAT and CDR2 FQNNGV. V was clipped by 5 bases and J by 0 bases, with 14 bases between them. CDR3 DNA: TGTGCCAGCAGCCCAGAGGCCGGATATAGCAATCAGCCCCAGCATTTT. Translation: CASSPEAGYSNQPQHF.

This clone showed up just once. CDR3 sequence reads: CASSLSRWGQGAGTEAFF. The CDR3 region has the DNA TGTGCCAGCAGTTTATCGAGGTGGGGACAGGGGGCTGGCACTGAAGCTTTCTTT. The rearrangement uses TRBV27 and TRBJ1-1; TRBD1 matches 12 bases. CDR3 size: 18 residues. Germline V gene data show CDR1 as MNHEY and CDR2 as SMNVEV (reference sequence). V trimming: 0 bases; J trimming: 4 bases; junction bases outside the gene matches: 9.

The chain links TRBV6-5 to TRBJ2-2; 7 nucleotides match TRBD1. Germline values: CDR1 MNHEY, CDR2 SVGAGI. The CDR3 is made up of 15 amino acids. V lost 10 bases and J lost 0; bases outside the gene matches: 8. The CDR3 is CATTLQGANTGELFF. The CDR3 nucleotides read TGTGCCACTACTCTCCAGGGGGCGAACACCGGGGAGCTGTTTTTT.

The chain employs TRBV5-1 and TRBJ2-3, with 12 bases identical to TRBD2. CDR3 length: 15 residues. The germline V gene has CDR1 SGHRS and CDR2 YFSETQ. Unmatched junction bases numbered 4, after V lost 5 bases and J lost 3 bases. CDR3 in amino acids: CASSKLAGGTDTQYF. The CDR3 bases are TGCGCCAGCAGTAAGCTAGCGGGGGGGACAGATACGCAGTATTTT.

The J gene is TRBJ1-2, the V gene TRBV10-3; weak D call: TRBD1 (5 bases). CDR1 is ENHRY and CDR2 is SYGVKD in the germline V gene. Between the trimmed V and J ends, which lost 10 bases and 6 bases, there was a span of 24 bases. The CDR3 runs to 15 residues. The CDR3 spells CATRPGPRPSDGYTF. CDR3 DNA: TGTGCCACCCGACCGGGACCGCGACCATCTGATGGCTACACCTTC.